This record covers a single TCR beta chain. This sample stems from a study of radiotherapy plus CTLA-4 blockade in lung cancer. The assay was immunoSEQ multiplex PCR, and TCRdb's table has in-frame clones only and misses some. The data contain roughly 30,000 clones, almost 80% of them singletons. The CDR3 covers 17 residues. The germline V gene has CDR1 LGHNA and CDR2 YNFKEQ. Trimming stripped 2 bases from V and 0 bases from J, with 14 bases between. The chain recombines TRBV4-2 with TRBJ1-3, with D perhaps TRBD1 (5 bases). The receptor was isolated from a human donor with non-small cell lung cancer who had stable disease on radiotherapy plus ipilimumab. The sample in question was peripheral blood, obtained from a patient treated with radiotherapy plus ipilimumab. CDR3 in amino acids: CASSQRAGKSSGNTIYF. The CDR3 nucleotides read TGTGCCAGCAGCCAAAGGGCAGGGAAGAGCTCTGGAAACACCATATATTTT.